A selection of T cell receptor beta chains follows, all from one sample in a study of cytomegalovirus exposure and HLA in healthy donors. Generated by immunoSEQ multiplex PCR, the TCRdb table keeps only in-frame clones and is missing some. The table records approximately 150,000 clones, more than 55% of them present only once. The sample comprised PBMCs. The receptors originated from a woman in her sixties or seventies in good health and CMV-seronegative. Each CDR3 is given with its conserved first and last residue. The D gene is left open where the match is weak. Some rows have no size entry. The others give once, few or many, or a class for an expanded clone.

j_call	v_call	d_call	clone_size	cdr3_aa	cdr3_nt
TRBJ2-1	TRBV6-6	TRBD2	-	CASARVLAEYNEQFF	TGTGCCAGCGCTAGGGTACTAGCGGAATACAATGAGCAGTTCTTC
TRBJ2-7	TRBV28	TRBD1	-	CASSLQGVVEQYF	TGTGCCAGCAGTTTACAGGGGGTGGTGGAGCAGTACTTC
TRBJ1-2	TRBV11-1	-	-	CASSLNSGPYGYTF	TGTGCCAGCAGCTTGAACAGCGGACCCTATGGCTACACCTTC
TRBJ2-6	TRBV19	TRBD1	-	CASSILRTGSSSGANVLTF	TGTGCCAGTAGTATACTTAGGACAGGGTCGAGCTCTGGGGCCAACGTCCTGACTTTC
TRBJ1-6	TRBV5-1	TRBD1	few	CASSTDRGNSPLHF	TGCGCCAGCAGCACCGACAGGGGTAATTCACCCCTCCACTTT
TRBJ2-2	TRBV30	-	-	CAWTLSGNTGELFF	TGTGCCTGGACTCTTAGCGGAAACACCGGGGAGCTGTTTTTT
TRBJ1-5	TRBV10-1	TRBD1	-	CASSERGTGNNQPQHF	TGCGCCAGCAGTGAGCGGGGGACAGGGAACAATCAGCCCCAGCATTTT
TRBJ1-6	TRBV19	-	-	CASSIDTNSPLHF	TGTGCCAGTAGTATAGACACAAATTCACCCCTCCACTTT
TRBJ2-3	TRBV5-6	-	few	CASSLTDTQYF	TGTGCCAGCAGCCTCACAGATACGCAGTATTTT
TRBJ2-7	TRBV14	-	-	CASSQHFYRGGKYEQYF	TGTGCCAGCAGCCAACACTTCTACAGGGGGGGGAAATACGAGCAGTACTTC
TRBJ2-2	TRBV4-3	TRBD2	-	CASRSGGRSGELFF	TGCGCCAGCCGTAGCGGGGGCCGCTCCGGGGAGCTGTTTTTT
TRBJ1-5	TRBV11-2	-	few	CASSLAGGNQPQHF	TGTGCCAGCAGCTTAGCCGGGGGCAATCAGCCCCAGCATTTT
TRBJ2-7	TRBV19	TRBD1	-	CASSSSGTGKTEQYF	TGTGCCAGTAGCTCCTCCGGGACAGGGAAGACCGAGCAGTACTTC
TRBJ2-1	TRBV9	TRBD2	-	CASSASGSSYNEQFF	TGTGCCAGCAGCGCTAGCGGGAGCTCCTACAATGAGCAGTTCTTC
TRBJ1-1	TRBV7-9	-	-	CASRAQGLNTEAFF	TGTGCCAGCAGGGCCCAGGGGCTGAACACTGAAGCTTTCTTT
TRBJ2-7	TRBV7-9	TRBD1	-	CASSSDRDRNNEQYF	TGTGCCAGCAGCAGCGACAGGGACAGAAATAACGAGCAGTACTTC
TRBJ2-1	TRBV18	-	-	CASSPGGGGVGSYNEQFF	TGTGCCAGCTCACCAGGGGGCGGCGGAGTGGGCTCCTACAATGAGCAGTTCTTC
TRBJ2-3	TRBV2	TRBD2	-	CASSADSGRLDTQYF	TGTGCCAGCAGTGCGGATAGCGGGCGGTTAGATACGCAGTATTTT
TRBJ1-1	TRBV7-2	-	-	CASSLIRLESNTEAFF	TGTGCCAGCAGCTTAATCCGACTCGAGTCGAACACTGAAGCTTTCTTT
TRBJ2-5	TRBV2	TRBD1	-	CASSGQGQGTGETQYF	TGTGCCAGCAGTGGGCAAGGACAGGGTACGGGGGAGACCCAGTACTTC
TRBJ2-1	TRBV11-1	TRBD2	few	CASSLVAGSGYNEQFF	TGTGCCAGCAGCTTGGTTGCAGGTAGCGGGTACAATGAGCAGTTCTTC
TRBJ1-2	TRBV7-6	TRBD1	-	CASSYGDRFLGYTF	TGTGCCAGCAGCTACGGGGACAGATTCTTGGGCTACACCTTC
TRBJ2-3	TRBV7-2	-	-	CASSPYSTGTDTQYF	TGTGCCAGCAGCCCCTACTCGACAGGCACAGATACGCAGTATTTT
TRBJ1-1	TRBV14	TRBD1	-	CASSDQTGKGTEAFF	TGTGCCAGCAGCGATCAGACAGGGAAGGGGACTGAAGCTTTCTTT
TRBJ1-1	TRBV19	-	-	CASRRSRNTEAFF	TGTGCCAGTAGGAGAAGCCGGAACACTGAAGCTTTCTTT
TRBJ1-2	TRBV5-1	TRBD1	-	CASSLTPGQGRYGYTF	TGCGCCAGCAGCCTGACCCCGGGACAGGGGCGATATGGCTACACCTTC
TRBJ2-1	TRBV2	TRBD1	-	CASSGDRADYNEQFF	TGTGCCAGCAGTGGAGACAGGGCGGACTACAATGAGCAGTTCTTC
TRBJ2-2	TRBV29-1	TRBD1	few	CSVGTGGKAGELFF	TGCAGCGTGGGGACAGGGGGCAAGGCCGGGGAGCTGTTTTTT
TRBJ2-7	TRBV7-9	TRBD1	-	CASSPGTRGREQYF	TGTGCCAGCAGCCCCGGTACCAGGGGGCGTGAGCAGTACTTC
TRBJ1-4	TRBV5-1	TRBD1	-	CASSSTGPGQGSEKLFF	TGCGCCAGCAGCTCCACCGGACCGGGACAGGGTAGTGAAAAACTGTTTTTT
TRBJ2-3	TRBV6-5	TRBD1	-	CASRAGTGYTDTQYF	TGTGCCAGCAGAGCCGGGACAGGATATACAGATACGCAGTATTTT
TRBJ2-7	TRBV5-6	TRBD1	once	CASSYTGTVKVEQYF	TGTGCCAGCAGCTACACCGGGACAGTCAAGGTCGAGCAGTACTTC
TRBJ1-2	TRBV7-2	-	-	CASSLAETANYGYTF	TGTGCCAGCAGCTTAGCAGAGACAGCTAACTATGGCTACACCTTC